Presented here are 18 T cell receptor beta chains from one specimen sequenced in a study of CD8 T cells in Susac syndrome. Random hexamers were used to reverse transcribe 0.5 to 1 ug of RNA. TCRdb re-called the immunoSEQ multiplex PCR reads through MiXCR, storing one row per CDR3 protein. Seen here are tens of thousands of distinct CDR3 sequences, just under 95% observed once, and the top ten hold about 0.27%. Source material: CD8+ T cells from PBMCs. These receptors were obtained from a human donor in good health.

The V call is TRBV27, the J call TRBJ2-3; no clear D gene. Trimming left V 0 bases short and J 3 bases short, with 7 bases between. The germline V gene has CDR1 MNHEY and CDR2 SMNVEV (reference sequence). This CDR3 spans 14 amino acids. The CDR3 DNA reads as TGTGCCAGCAGTTTATCTTGGGGTACAGATACGCAGTATTTT. Its translation: CASSLSWGTDTQYF.

This chain links TRBV24-1 with TRBJ2-2; maybe TRBD2 (7 bases). The CDR3 totals 16 residues. CDR1 and CDR2 from the germline V gene are KGHDR and SFDVKD. With 2 bases removed from V and 0 bases from J, the gap between germline ends came to 9 bases. The CDR3: CATSDWGGPNTGELFF. In DNA, the CDR3 is TGTGCCACCAGTGATTGGGGGGGCCCGAACACCGGGGAGCTGTTTTTT.

V gene TRBV29-1 combines with J gene TRBJ1-4; perhaps TRBD1 as D (5 bases). Germline-derived CDR1 and CDR2 are SQVTM and ANQGSEA. Trimming cost V 4 bases and J 3 bases, with 12 bases left between them. The CDR3 has 14 amino acids. Here the CDR3 reads CSVARGVANEKLFF. The CDR3 DNA sequence: TGCAGCGTTGCGCGGGGGGTCGCTAATGAAAAACTGTTTTTT.

The chain combines TRBV29-1 with TRBJ2-7, with TRBD1 matching over 7 bases. The J segment lost 2 bases and the V segment lost 0 bases, leaving 7 bases of the junction unmatched. CDR3 length: 15 amino acids. Germline-derived CDR1 and CDR2 are SQVTM and ANQGSEA. CDR3 amino acids: CSVEDNQGVAYEQYF. The CDR3 DNA reads as TGCAGCGTTGAAGATAATCAGGGGGTCGCCTACGAGCAGTACTTC.

The chain links TRBV5-6 to TRBJ2-7; D possibly matches TRBD1 or TRBD2 (5 bases each). Deletions cut 3 bases from V and 4 bases from J, with 17 bases between. Germline V gene lookup returns CDR1 SGHDT and CDR2 YYEEEE. This CDR3 region has 15 residues. As DNA, the CDR3 is TGTGCCAGCAGCTATAGAGGGGCCTATCAATACGAGCAGTACGTC. Translating gives CASSYRGAYQYEQYV.

The V gene is TRBV12-3 or TRBV12-4, the J gene TRBJ2-1; TRBD2 matches 8 bases. The CDR3 length is 17 residues. The trim removed 5 bases at V and 6 bases at J, leaving 15 bases unmatched. CDR3: CASSLRFGTSALNEQFF. The CDR3 coding sequence is TGTGCCAGCAGTCTAAGGTTCGGGACTAGTGCGCTCAATGAGCAGTTCTTC.

CDR3 bases: TGTGCCAGCAGTTCAGCGGCAGGCACAGATACGCAGTATTTT. As protein: CASSSAAGTDTQYF. The V call is TRBV7-9, the J call TRBJ2-3, with D perhaps TRBD2 (5 bases). CDR1 is SEHNR and CDR2 is FQNEAQ in the germline V gene (reference sequence). Deletions cut 6 bases from V and 1 base from J, with 11 bases between. The CDR3 has 14 amino acids.

V is TRBV6-5 and J is TRBJ2-7, with D possibly TRBD2 on 6 matching bases. CDR3 length: 15 residues. The V gene's germline CDR1 is MNHEY and CDR2 SVGAGI. V was trimmed by 5 bases and J by 2 bases, leaving 16 bases between them. CDR3 coding DNA: TGTGCCAGCAGTCGCCTGGAGGGAAGCCCCTACGAGCAGTACTTC. It yields the protein CASSRLEGSPYEQYF.

The genes are TRBV7-2 and TRBJ1-1; unclear D gene. Germline V gives CDR1 SGHTA, CDR2 FQGNSA. The CDR3 spans 11 residues. The V gene lost 7 bases and the J gene lost 4 bases, with 7 bases spanning the gap. CDR3 amino acids: CASKGSTEAFF. The CDR3 DNA follows: TGTGCCAGCAAAGGATCCACTGAAGCTTTCTTT.

The V and J genes are TRBV28 and TRBJ2-1; 12 positions agree with TRBD2. This CDR3 is built from 15 residues. Germline lookup yields CDR1 MDHEN and CDR2 SYDVKM. With 6 bases clipped from V and 10 bases from J, the junction kept 10 bases outside the gene matches. CDR3 nucleotides: TGTGCCAGCAGGCTTACTCCGGGACTAGCGGGCGAGCAGTTCTTC. Amino acids: CASRLTPGLAGEQFF. Filled out from reference TRBV28 and TRBJ2-1, the complete variable domain reads DVKVTQSSRYLVKRTGEKVFLECVQDMDHENMFWYRQDPGLGLRLIYFSYDVKMKEKGDIPEGYSVSREKKERFSLILESASTNQTSMYLCASRLTPGLAGEQFFGPGTRLTVL.

The chain uses TRBV5-4 and TRBJ2-3; weak D call: TRBD2 (7 bases). Germline lookup yields CDR1 SGHNT and CDR2 YYREEE (reference sequence). CDR3 length equals 15 residues. The V gene lost 1 base and the J gene lost 2 bases, with 11 bases spanning the gap. CDR3: CASSLTGGHTDTQYF. The CDR3 bases are TGTGCCAGCAGCTTGACGGGGGGCCACACAGATACGCAGTATTTT.

The genes are TRBV5-4 and TRBJ2-1, with D unclear. V lost 0 bases, J lost 5 bases, and 9 bases lay in between. The germline gives CDR1 SGHNT, CDR2 YYREEE (reference sequence). The CDR3 consists of 14 residues. CDR3 residues: CASSLDGNDNEQFF. The CDR3 DNA reads as TGTGCCAGCAGCTTGGACGGAAACGACAATGAGCAGTTCTTC.

The gene calls are TRBV29-1 and TRBJ2-1; D may be TRBD2 (5 bases). CDR1 and CDR2 (germline): SQVTM, ANQGSEA. This CDR3 region has 11 residues. V lost 8 bases and J lost 9, with 14 bases in between. CDR3 coding DNA: TGCAGCCCTGAGAGGGAGTTTGAGCAGTTCTTC. Its translation is CSPEREFEQFF.

The chain has TRBV9 and TRBJ2-1; TRBD2 matches at 7 bases. Unmatched junction bases numbered 7, after V lost 4 bases and J lost 0 bases. The germline CDR1 and CDR2 sequences are SGDLS and YYNGEE. This CDR3 region has 16 residues. The CDR3: CASSPISGPSYNEQFF. The CDR3 region has the DNA TGTGCCAGCAGCCCTATTAGCGGGCCCTCCTACAATGAGCAGTTCTTC.

The J gene is TRBJ2-7, the V gene TRBV20-1, with 8 nucleotides matching TRBD2. CDR3 length: 17 amino acids. V shed 0 bases, J shed 3 bases, and the junction held 13 bases outside the gene matches. Germline V lookup: CDR1 DFQATT, CDR2 SNEGSKA (reference sequence). The CDR3 protein is CSARDRAGARISYEQYF. The CDR3 bases are TGCAGTGCTAGAGATCGAGCGGGGGCCAGGATAAGCTACGAGCAGTACTTC.

This chain connects TRBV7-9 to TRBJ1-2; D gene unclear. Trimming stripped 2 bases from V and 6 bases from J, with 13 bases between. The CDR3 has 14 amino acids. The germline CDR1 and CDR2 sequences are SEHNR and FQNEAQ (reference sequence). In DNA form, the CDR3 reads TGTGCCAGCAGCTTACCGTGGAAAAAGGATGGCTACACCTTC. As protein: CASSLPWKKDGYTF.

The chain has TRBV20-1 and TRBJ1-1; D remains unclear. Looked up from germline, CDR1 is DFQATT and CDR2 is SNEGSKA (reference sequence). Trimming took 5 bases from V and 5 from J, leaving 9 bases between them. CDR3 length equals 11 residues. The CDR3 region is CSAPGVTEAFF. CDR3 nucleotide sequence: TGCAGTGCTCCCGGGGTAACTGAAGCTTTCTTT.

The chain carries TRBV14 and TRBJ1-5, with D possibly being TRBD1 (5 bases). Germline CDR1 SGHDN, CDR2 FVKESK. V lost 8 bases, J lost 0 bases, and 14 bases lay in between. The CDR3 spans 15 residues. The CDR3: CASPLKTVSNQPQHF. CDR3 coding DNA: TGTGCCAGCCCACTAAAGACAGTTAGCAATCAGCCCCAGCATTTT. Complete variable domain (other parts from reference TRBV14 and TRBJ1-5): EAGVTQFPSHSVIEKGQTVTLRCDPISGHDNLYWYRRVMGKEIKFLLHFVKESKQDESGMPNNRFLAERTGGTYSTLKVQPAELEDSGVYFCASPLKTVSNQPQHFGDGTRLSIL.